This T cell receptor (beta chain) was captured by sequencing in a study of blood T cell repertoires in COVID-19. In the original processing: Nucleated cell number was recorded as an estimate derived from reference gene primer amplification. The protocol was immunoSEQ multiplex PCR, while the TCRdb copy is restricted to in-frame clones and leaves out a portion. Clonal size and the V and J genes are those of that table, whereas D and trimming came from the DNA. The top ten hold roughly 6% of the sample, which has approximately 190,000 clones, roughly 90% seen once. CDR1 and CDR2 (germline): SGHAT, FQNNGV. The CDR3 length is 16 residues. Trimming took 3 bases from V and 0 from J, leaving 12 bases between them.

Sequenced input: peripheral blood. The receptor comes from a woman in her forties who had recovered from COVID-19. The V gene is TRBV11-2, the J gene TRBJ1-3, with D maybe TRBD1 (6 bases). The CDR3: CASSFRQVLSGNTIYF. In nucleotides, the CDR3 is TGTGCCAGCAGCTTTCGACAGGTGCTCTCTGGAAACACCATATATTTT.